A single sample is the source of the 12 T cell receptor beta chains below, sequenced in a study of blood T cell repertoires in COVID-19. Sequenced by immunoSEQ multiplex PCR; TCRdb stores in-frame clones only, minus some. The sample has 85,000 to 120,000 clones; roughly 92% are singletons. The specimen sequenced was peripheral blood. These receptors were obtained from a woman aged 50 to 60 with COVID-19, enrolled during active disease.

The rearrangement uses TRBV5-6 and TRBJ2-1, with TRBD2 identical over 7 bases. Germline CDR1 reads SGHDT; CDR2 reads YYEEEE. The length of the CDR3 is 15 residues. Trimming at V came to 4 bases and at J to 6 bases, leaving 10 bases not matched to a gene. CDR3 loop: CASSAAGPGGNEQFF. As DNA, the CDR3 is TGTGCCAGCAGCGCCGCGGGCCCGGGGGGCAATGAGCAGTTCTTC. The full variable domain, rest sourced from reference TRBV5-6 and TRBJ2-1, is DAGVTQSPTHLIKTRGQQVTLRCSPKSGHDTVSWYQQALGQGPQFIFQYYEEEERQRGNFPDRFSGHQFPNYSSELNVNALLLGDSALYLCASSAAGPGGNEQFFGPGTRLTVL.

This clone was seen more than once but under ten times. V gene TRBV5-1 combines with J gene TRBJ1-6, with TRBD1 matching 8 bases. The CDR3 extends over 14 amino acids. Germline V gene data show CDR1 as SGHRS and CDR2 as YFSETQ. The V gene end was trimmed by 2 bases and the J gene end by 7 bases; junction bases not matched to a gene: 2. The CDR3 is CASSFGQGNSPLHF. CDR3 bases: TGCGCCAGCAGCTTTGGACAGGGAAATTCACCCCTCCACTTT. Looking up the rest from reference TRBV5-1 and TRBJ1-6 gives the full variable domain: KAGVTQTPRYLIKTRGQQVTLSCSPISGHRSVSWYQQTPGQGLQFLFEYFSETQRNKGNFPGRFSGRQFSNSRSEMNVSTLELGDSALYLCASSFGQGNSPLHFGNGTRLTVT.

The chain uses TRBV9 and TRBJ2-3; D gene unclear. V gave up 0 bases and J gave up 2 bases, with 7 bases separating them. This CDR3 has 14 residues. The germline V gene encodes CDR1 SGDLS and CDR2 YYNGEE. The DNA of the CDR3 is TGTGCCAGCAGCGTAGGGCCCAACACAGATACGCAGTATTTT. It codes for CASSVGPNTDTQYF.

The J gene is TRBJ1-2, the V gene TRBV28; the match to TRBD1 covers 9 bases. Trimming took 7 bases from V and 2 from J; bases not matched to a gene: 8. Per germline, CDR1 MDHEN and CDR2 SYDVKM. The CDR3 length is 15 residues. The DNA of the CDR3 is TGTGCCAGCACCACAGGGGGCGCACTCAACTATGGCTACACCTTC. It specifies CASTTGGALNYGYTF.

The CDR3 coding sequence is TGCGCCAGCAGCCAAGTAGCGGTCGAGACCCAGTACTTC. Protein product: CASSQVAVETQYF. The V and J genes are TRBV4-1 and TRBJ2-5; TRBD2 is a possible D gene (6 bases). V was clipped by 1 base and J by 5 bases, with 8 bases between them. Germline V lookup: CDR1 MGHRA, CDR2 YSYEKL. The CDR3 runs 13 residues.

This chain connects TRBV7-9 to TRBJ1-1; D perhaps matches TRBD1 (5 bases). CDR1 is SEHNR and CDR2 is FQNEAQ in the germline V gene (reference sequence). V was clipped by 0 bases and J by 6 bases, with 14 bases between them. The CDR3 covers 15 residues. The CDR3 here is CASSLARGGRPEAFF. The CDR3 coding sequence is TGTGCCAGCAGCTTAGCCCGCGGGGGTCGGCCTGAAGCTTTCTTT.

CDR3 amino acids: CASNPGQSGTDTQYF. CDR3 in DNA: TGTGCCAGTAACCCGGGACAGTCGGGCACAGATACGCAGTATTTT. V gene TRBV19 combines with J gene TRBJ2-3; TRBD1 matches 7 bases. This CDR3 contains 15 residues. V dropped 7 bases and J dropped 1; count of bases not matched to a gene: 8. CDR1 LNHDA and CDR2 SQIVND come from the germline V gene (reference sequence).

This clone was recorded a few times. CDR3 loop: CASSQDRGDGYTF. In DNA, the CDR3 is TGTGCCAGCAGTCAGGACAGGGGGGATGGCTACACCTTC. The V gene is TRBV28, the J gene TRBJ1-2; 10 bases fit TRBD1. The germline V gene encodes CDR1 MDHEN and CDR2 SYDVKM. The CDR3 contains 13 residues. With 5 bases clipped from V and 6 bases from J, the junction kept 3 bases outside the gene matches.

The chain recombines TRBV3-1 (or the pseudogene TRBV3-2) with TRBJ1-6; no clear D. The V gene's germline CDR1 is LGHDT and CDR2 YNNKEL (reference sequence). The CDR3 consists of 15 residues. With 8 bases removed from V and 7 bases from J, the gap between germline ends came to 18 bases. CDR3 region: CASRFREAANSPLHF. CDR3 nucleotide sequence: TGTGCCAGCCGATTTCGCGAGGCCGCAAATTCACCCCTCCACTTT.

This clone is a singleton in its sample. This chain joins TRBV7-3 and TRBJ1-1; D is possibly TRBD1 (6 bases). Germline CDR1 SGHTA, CDR2 FQGTGA. This CDR3 contains 19 residues. V was shortened by 8 bases and J by 0 bases, with 28 bases between the two germline ends. CDR3 coding DNA: TGTGCCAGCTCTGGACAGTCTATCTCTAAGGCCCCTTTGAACACTGAAGCTTTCTTT. This encodes CASSGQSISKAPLNTEAFF. Looking up the rest from reference TRBV7-3 and TRBJ1-1 gives the full variable domain: GAGVSQTPSNKVTEKGKYVELRCDPISGHTALYWYRQSLGQGPEFLIYFQGTGAADDSGLPNDRFFAVRPEGSVSTLKIQRTERGDSAVYLCASSGQSISKAPLNTEAFFGQGTRLTVV.

This chain connects TRBV19 to TRBJ2-7; tentatively, D is TRBD1 (6 bases). The germline gives CDR1 LNHDA, CDR2 SQIVND (reference sequence). Between the trimmed V and J ends, which lost 4 bases and 4 bases, there was a span of 20 bases. The CDR3 sequence is 16 residues long. This chain's CDR3 is CASSTLTTGHSYEQYF. For the CDR3, the DNA is TGTGCCAGTAGTACCCTGACGACAGGCCATTCTTACGAGCAGTACTTC.

This chain joins TRBV7-2 and TRBJ1-1; TRBD1 agrees at 8 bases. Trimming at V came to 8 bases and at J to 1 base, leaving 0 bases not matched to a gene. The V gene's germline CDR1 is SGHTA and CDR2 FQGNSA. This CDR3 has 12 amino acids. This chain's CDR3 is CASGTGNTEAFF. The DNA of the CDR3 is TGTGCCAGCGGGACAGGGAACACTGAAGCTTTCTTT. Full variable domain (missing parts from reference TRBV7-2 and TRBJ1-1): GAGVSQSPSNKVTEKGKDVELRCDPISGHTALYWYRQSLGQGLEFLIYFQGNSAPDKSGLPSDRFSAERTGGSVSTLTIQRTQQEDSAVYLCASGTGNTEAFFGQGTRLTVV.